What follows describes a single TCR beta chain. Compared with germline, one end of the junction differs, possibly owing to a read error. The sample is drawn from a study of tumor-infiltrating lymphocytes in primary liver carcinoma. Study in general: Recorded tumor stage was T1-T3 N0M0, with diameters of roughly 4 to 10 cm.

Germline DNA was also extracted, and blood RNA was taken from unsorted whole blood. Starting material of 450 to 550 ng total RNA yielded TCR beta cDNA via a constant-region primer. Libraries of TCR beta came from three nested multiplex PCR rounds with slightly modified ARM-PCR. Each CDR3 protein is one row after TCRdb ran MiXCR on the multiplex PCR reads. There are 190,000 or so distinct CDR3 sequences in the sample; less than 70% occur only once, and approximately 7% lies in the top ten. The sequence derives from a woman aged 55 to 70 with primary liver carcinoma and hepatitis B virus infection. Input material: peripheral blood.

DNA for the CDR3: TGTGCCAGCAGCTTAGAGTACCACCCGTCGAACACCGGGGAGCTGTCTTTT. Translation gives CASSLEYHPSNTGELSF. The V call is TRBV11-1, the J call TRBJ2-2, with a tentative D call TRBD2 (5 bases). From germline, CDR1 is SGHAT and CDR2 FQDESV (reference sequence). The CDR3 is 17 residues long.